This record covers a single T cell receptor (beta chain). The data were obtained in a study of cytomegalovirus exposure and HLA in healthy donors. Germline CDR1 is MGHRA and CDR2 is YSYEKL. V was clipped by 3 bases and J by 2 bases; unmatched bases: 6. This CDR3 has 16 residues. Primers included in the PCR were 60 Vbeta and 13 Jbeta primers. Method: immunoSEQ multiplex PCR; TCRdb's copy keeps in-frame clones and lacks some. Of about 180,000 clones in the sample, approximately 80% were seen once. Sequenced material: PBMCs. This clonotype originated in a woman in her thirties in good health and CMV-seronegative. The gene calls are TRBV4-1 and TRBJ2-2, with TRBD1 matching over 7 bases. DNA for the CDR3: TGCGCCAGCAGCCACCGGGCAGGGGGTAACACCGGGGAGCTGTTTTTT. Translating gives CASSHRAGGNTGELFF.